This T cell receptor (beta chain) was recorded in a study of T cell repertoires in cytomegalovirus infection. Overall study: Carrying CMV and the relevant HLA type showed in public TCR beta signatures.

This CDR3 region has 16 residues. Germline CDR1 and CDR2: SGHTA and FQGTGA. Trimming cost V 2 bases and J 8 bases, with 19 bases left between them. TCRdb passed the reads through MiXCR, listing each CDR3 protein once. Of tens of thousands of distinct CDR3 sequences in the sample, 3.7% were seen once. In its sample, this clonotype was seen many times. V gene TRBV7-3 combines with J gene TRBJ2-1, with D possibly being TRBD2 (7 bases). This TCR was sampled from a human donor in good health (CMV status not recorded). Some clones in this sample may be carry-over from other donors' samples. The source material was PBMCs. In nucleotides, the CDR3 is TGTGCCAGCAGCTTAGCGATCGCGGGGGCGGGGGATGAGCAGTTCTTC. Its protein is CASSLAIAGAGDEQFF.